One T cell receptor beta chain is described in this entry. The data derive from a study of CD8 T cells in Susac syndrome. In blood CD8+ and CD4+ T cells, TCR beta underwent sequencing. This CDR3 comprises 17 residues. Random hexamers were used to reverse transcribe the RNA input (roughly 0.5 to 1 ug). One entry per CDR3 protein, called by TCRdb with MiXCR from the immunoSEQ multiplex PCR reads. The sample includes a few hundred thousand distinct CDR3 sequences, nearly 97% of them seen just once. The TCR originated in a human donor with multiple sclerosis. This chain joins TRBV1 and TRBJ2-1; TRBD2 was called by the table and not checked on the DNA. TRBV1 is annotated as a pseudogene. The sample consisted of CD4+ T cells from PBMCs. The CDR3 DNA reads as TGCACCAGCAGCCATAAGACTAGCGGCAAATCCTACAATGAGCAGTTCTTC. It yields the protein CTSSHKTSGKSYNEQFF.